This T cell receptor beta chain was sequenced for a study of T-cell reconstitution after alpha-beta-depleted transplantation in children (dated by TCRdb to the mid-2010s). Background for the entire study: Using TCR repertoire profiling, the study quantitatively followed how T-cell immune reconstitution unfolded in children after TCRalphabeta/CD19-depleted allogeneic hematopoietic cell transplantation. The paper as a whole reports these results and caveats: The frequencies of hyperexpanded clones fell over the following months, and after one year, T-cell counts and TCRbeta diversity were mostly attributed to newly produced T cells. The high TCRbeta diversity at day 60 in some patients was ascribed to recipient T cells and intrathymic progenitors that had survived conditioning. Apparently early alphabetaT-cell count recovery about two months after transplant reportedly relied on only several hundred rapidly expanded clones derived from non-depleted graft cells.

The sample's treatment or condition label, in plain terms: allogeneic hematopoietic cell transplantation with graft depleted of TCRalphabeta T cells and CD19 B cells. Transplant recipients were children who received TCRalphabeta/CD19-depleted allogeneic hematopoietic cell grafts. Libraries were built with PCR. Instrument used: Illumina HiSeq 2500. TCR library preparation used molecular barcoding, with unique molecular identifiers applied to normalize quantification of the TCRbeta repertoire. Clones were called with MiXCR by TCRdb after fastp trimmed the public reads at Q25, and only in-frame beta chains were retained. A single entry per CDR3 protein holds the most common genes and DNA from its merged rows. The sample profile shows fewer than 500,000 distinct CDR3 sequences; about 45% of them were found once. About 30% of the sample is taken by the ten largest. This clonotype came up once. Its cognate antigen has yet to be identified. No base quality information exists; no much larger clone differs at one position. One read alone is a weak basis.

Looking up the germline V gene (reference sequence) yields CDR1 SEHNR and CDR2 FQNEAQ. The CDR3 sequence holds 15 residues, the cysteine and phenylalanine included. The read is trimmed to its CDR3 DNA, 45 bases read in frame from base 1. Between the V and J ends, shortened by 3 bases and 5 bases respectively, the junction contains 16 bases. This clonotype was sampled from a girl aged 2-10 years with aplastic anemia, due to receive a stem cell transplant. The rearranged chain carries TRBV7-9 and TRBJ2-5, with no D gene named confidently. This specimen consisted of PBMCs, obtained before TCRalphabeta/CD19-depleted stem cell transplant. The CDR3 region: CASSLVSAGWETQYF. The bases are TGTGCCAGCAGCTTGGTCTCAGCTGGATGGGAGACCCAGTACTTC.